The 27 T cell receptor beta chains in this list originate from one sample, sequenced in a study of cytomegalovirus exposure and HLA in healthy donors (dated by TCRdb to about 2017). The library was built by means of the immunoSEQ multiplex PCR assay. For the multiplex PCR, a mixture combining 60 forward primers for TCR Vbeta segments and 13 reverse primers for TCR Jbeta segments was used. In TCRdb, the immuneACCESS table is reduced to in-frame sequences with V and J assigned. These tables do not hold every clone; where another copy was compared, an unresolved V gene accounts for under half, and the others remain unexplained. In this sample the table shows some 160,000 clones, about 88% of which occur a single time. The ten most abundant clones make up 2% to 3% of the sample. The sample consisted of PBMCs. These receptors all stem from a young man in good health and CMV-seropositive.

The rearrangement uses TRBV27 and TRBJ2-7; tentative D call: TRBD1 (5 bases). The CDR3 is 13 amino acids. Germline CDR1 MNHEY, CDR2 SMNVEV (reference sequence). V was cut by 3 bases and J by 2 bases, with 8 bases left in between. The CDR3 here is CASSFGATYEQYV. DNA of the CDR3: TGTGCCAGCAGTTTTGGGGCCACCTACGAGCAGTACGTC.

V is TRBV5-1 and J is TRBJ1-1, with D perhaps TRBD1 (6 bases). V was shortened by 4 bases and J by 0 bases, with 16 bases between the two germline ends. The CDR3 consists of 16 residues. Germline V gene sequence: CDR1 SGHRS, CDR2 YFSETQ. The CDR3 DNA is TGCGCCAGCAGCCGGGTGACAGGAATCATGAACACTGAAGCTTTCTTT. Translation: CASSRVTGIMNTEAFF.

The chain recombines TRBV21-1 with TRBJ2-7; the DNA was not used to check the table's D call, TRBD1. TRBV21-1 corresponds to a pseudogene. This CDR3 is built from 14 residues. The CDR3, as DNA: TGTGCCAGCAGGGCGGACAGGTACTTCTACGAGCAGTACGTC. Translation: CASRADRYFYEQYV.

The rearrangement joins TRBV19 to TRBJ1-2; 7 nucleotides align to TRBD1. The germline V gene encodes CDR1 LNHDA and CDR2 SQIVND (reference sequence). The ends lost 2 bases at V and 4 bases at J; junction bases unmatched: 7. The CDR3 totals 15 residues. CDR3 sequence (DNA): TGTGCCAGTAGTATAACCCTGACAGGGAGCTATGGCTACACCTTC. It codes for CASSITLTGSYGYTF.

For this clone: A junction boundary mismatches the germline segment, possibly from a read error. J is TRBJ1-1 and V is TRBV2; the match to TRBD1 covers 9 bases. Looked up from germline, CDR1 is SNHLY and CDR2 is FYNNEI. The CDR3 spans 14 residues. The CDR3 coding sequence is TGTGCCAGCAGTGAAGCGGGGGGACAGGGCGTCTCGAACTTT. Protein product: CASSEAGGQGVSNF.

The V gene is TRBV2, the J gene TRBJ1-2; a possible D gene is TRBD1 (6 bases). Trimming took off 0 bases at V and 4 bases at J, with 12 bases between the two ends. Germline lookup yields CDR1 SNHLY and CDR2 FYNNEI. This CDR3 contains 15 residues. The CDR3 DNA sequence: TGTGCCAGCAGTGAAGCGCTTCCAGGGGTCTATGGCTACACCTTC. Its protein product is CASSEALPGVYGYTF.

The chain employs TRBV10-2 and TRBJ1-1; TRBD1 aligns across 7 bases. In germline, CDR1 is WSHSY, CDR2 SAAADI. The V gene end was trimmed by 4 bases and the J gene end by 10 bases; junction bases not matched to a gene: 3. The CDR3 is made up of 11 amino acids. The CDR3 region is CASSGGGAAFF. The CDR3 DNA is TGCGCCAGCAGTGGAGGGGGCGCAGCTTTCTTT.

The chain is built from TRBV2 and TRBJ2-5, with 9 bases identical to TRBD1. Germline values: CDR1 SNHLY, CDR2 FYNNEI. The CDR3 covers 14 residues. V trimming: 6 bases; J trimming: 1 base; junction bases outside the gene matches: 3. This chain's CDR3 is CASRAGQGQETQYF. The CDR3 DNA reads as TGTGCCAGCAGGGCGGGACAGGGCCAAGAGACCCAGTACTTC.

In this sample, this clone turned up once. The rearrangement uses TRBV10-3 and TRBJ2-7; 7 bases map to TRBD1. The CDR3 has 13 residues. Trimming at V came to 6 bases and at J to 2 bases, leaving 4 bases not matched to a gene. Germline values: CDR1 ENHRY, CDR2 SYGVKD. In nucleotides, the CDR3 is TGTGCCATCAGCGCCGGGACAGCCTACGAGCAGTACTTC. Residues: CAISAGTAYEQYF.

V and J are TRBV6-5 and TRBJ1-2; tentative D call: TRBD1 (5 bases). V was trimmed by 8 bases and J by 5 bases, leaving 15 bases between them. The CDR3 runs 13 residues. CDR1 and CDR2 (germline): MNHEY, SVGAGI. As DNA, the CDR3 is TGTGCCAGCGGGAGGGGCGGGAAATATGGCTACACCTTC. Translated, it gives CASGRGGKYGYTF.

The chain carries TRBV25-1 and TRBJ2-2; D remains ambiguous. This CDR3 has 14 amino acids. Trimming removed 1 base at V and 5 bases at J, with 8 bases between. Germline V CDR1 and CDR2: MGHDK, SYGVNS. The CDR3 DNA reads as TGTGCCAGCAGTGAATCAACACATACCGGGGAGCTGTTTTTT. Translated: CASSESTHTGELFF.

The chain is built from TRBV7-2 and TRBJ2-1; 10 nucleotides match TRBD2. The CDR3 has 17 amino acids. V lost 5 bases to trimming and J lost 6 bases; unmatched junction nucleotides: 13. Germline CDR1 and CDR2: SGHTA and FQGNSA. CDR3 nucleotide sequence: TGTGCCAGCAGCATGAGACGGACTAGCGGCCCGTTCAATGAGCAGTTCTTC. Protein sequence: CASSMRRTSGPFNEQFF. The variable domain in full, with the rest retrieved from reference TRBV7-2 and TRBJ2-1, is GAGVSQSPSNKVTEKGKDVELRCDPISGHTALYWYRQSLGQGLEFLIYFQGNSAPDKSGLPSDRFSAERTGGSVSTLTIQRTQQEDSAVYLCASSMRRTSGPFNEQFFGPGTRLTVL.

The CDR3 nucleotides read TGCGCCAGCAGCCAAGATCCGAGGGCTGCTAATGAAAAACTGTTTTTT. It encodes CASSQDPRAANEKLFF. The chain combines TRBV4-3 with TRBJ1-4; unclear D gene. The CDR3 spans 16 residues. In germline, CDR1 is LGHNA, CDR2 YSLEER. Trimming pared 0 bases from V and 3 bases from J, leaving 11 bases between.

This clone was observed a handful of times. The V and J genes are TRBV2 and TRBJ1-5, with 7 bases lining up with TRBD1. With 2 bases clipped from V and 0 bases from J, the junction kept 4 bases outside the gene matches. The CDR3 extends over 16 amino acids. Germline V gene data show CDR1 as SNHLY and CDR2 as FYNNEI. This chain's CDR3 is CASSERTGHSNQPQHF. The CDR3 region has the DNA TGTGCCAGCAGTGAACGGACAGGACATAGCAATCAGCCCCAGCATTTT. Supplemented by reference TRBV2 and TRBJ1-5, the full variable domain reads EPEVTQTPSHQVTQMGQEVILRCVPISNHLYFYWYRQILGQKVEFLVSFYNNEISEKSEIFDDQFSVERPDGSNFTLKIRSTKLEDSAMYFCASSERTGHSNQPQHFGDGTRLSIL.

This clone was recorded only once. V and J are TRBV4-2 and TRBJ1-2; TRBD1 is a possible D gene (5 bases). V was pared by 5 bases and J by 5 bases, with 15 bases between. The CDR3 extends over 14 amino acids. The V gene's germline CDR1 is LGHNA and CDR2 YNFKEQ. The DNA of the CDR3 is TGTGCCAGCAGCGAACAGGAGTCCGCTTATGGCTACACCTTC. Amino acids: CASSEQESAYGYTF.

This clone was counted only a few times. The chain employs TRBV2 and TRBJ1-1; 8 bases line up with TRBD1. V shed 9 bases, J shed 6 bases, and the junction held 9 bases outside the gene matches. The CDR3 has 13 residues. Germline-derived CDR1 and CDR2 are SNHLY and FYNNEI. CDR3 DNA: TGTGCCAGTACCCCACAGGGGGTAGCTGAAGCTTTCTTT. Residues: CASTPQGVAEAFF.

The chain is built from TRBV4-2 and TRBJ2-5, with TRBD1 matching over 8 bases. This CDR3 has 14 amino acids. V gave up 2 bases and J gave up 5 bases; unmatched junction bases: 4. Per germline, CDR1 LGHNA and CDR2 YNFKEQ. The CDR3 sequence: CASSQWTGRETQYF. Written as DNA, the CDR3 is TGTGCCAGCAGCCAATGGACAGGGCGGGAGACCCAGTACTTC.

The chain employs TRBV30 and TRBJ2-1, with 8 nucleotides matching TRBD1. The CDR3 runs to 14 residues. The V segment lost 7 bases and the J segment 4 bases; nucleotides outside the gene matches: 9. Germline V gives CDR1 GTSNPN, CDR2 SVGIG (reference sequence). The CDR3 region has the DNA TGTGCCTCCCGGGACAGGATGCGGTACAATGAGCAGTTCTTC. Protein sequence: CASRDRMRYNEQFF.

This clone was seen a handful of times. The chain uses TRBV2 and TRBJ1-5; TRBD1 agrees at 8 bases. From germline, CDR1 is SNHLY and CDR2 FYNNEI. The J segment lost 7 bases and the V segment lost 4 bases, leaving 3 bases of the junction unmatched. This CDR3 has 13 residues. In nucleotides, the CDR3 is TGTGCCAGCAGTGTGACAGGGGACCAGCCCCAGCATTTT. This translates into CASSVTGDQPQHF. Full variable domain (remainder filled in from reference TRBV2 and TRBJ1-5): EPEVTQTPSHQVTQMGQEVILRCVPISNHLYFYWYRQILGQKVEFLVSFYNNEISEKSEIFDDQFSVERPDGSNFTLKIRSTKLEDSAMYFCASSVTGDQPQHFGDGTRLSIL.

The genes are TRBV5-6 and TRBJ1-2; perhaps TRBD1 as D (5 bases). Germline V CDR1 and CDR2: SGHDT, YYEEEE. CDR3 length: 14 amino acids. Trimming cost V 3 bases and J 6 bases, with 15 bases left between them. CDR3 loop: CASSWGRAGNGYTF. Written as DNA, the CDR3 is TGTGCCAGCAGCTGGGGTAGGGCAGGGAATGGCTACACCTTC.

This rearrangement joins TRBV4-3 to TRBJ2-7; D is possibly TRBD2 (5 bases). The CDR3 is 15 residues long. Per germline, CDR1 LGHNA and CDR2 YSLEER. The ends were cut back, 3 bases at V and 1 base at J, with 13 bases in the middle. CDR3 DNA sequence: TGCGCCAGCAGCCAGGGGATAGCGAGATCCTACGAGCAGTACTTC. This codes for CASSQGIARSYEQYF.

In its sample, this clone was seen a few times. The chain links TRBV30 to TRBJ2-7; maybe TRBD2 (5 bases). The length of the CDR3 is 13 residues. CDR1 GTSNPN and CDR2 SVGIG come from the germline V gene (reference sequence). CDR3 region: CASDWQDVGEQYV. The CDR3 DNA reads as TGTGCTTCGGACTGGCAGGACGTTGGGGAGCAGTACGTC.

This clone came up once. CDR3 sequence reads: CATSRDIAGGLGEQYV. The CDR3 nucleotides read TGTGCCACCAGCAGAGATATTGCGGGAGGGTTGGGGGAGCAGTACGTC. The chain employs TRBV15 and TRBJ2-7; TRBD2 aligns across 9 bases. Trimming removed 0 bases from V and 7 bases from J; junction bases left unmatched: 10. Looked up from germline, CDR1 is LNHNV and CDR2 is YYDKDF (reference sequence). This CDR3 contains 16 residues.

The chain recombines TRBV19 with TRBJ2-2; maybe TRBD2 (6 bases). This CDR3 is 13 amino acids long. V was clipped by 10 bases and J by 3 bases, with 12 bases between them. Germline CDR1 reads LNHDA; CDR2 reads SQIVND (reference sequence). DNA for the CDR3: TGTGCCACTGGGACTGATTACACCGGGGAGCTGTTTTTT. This gives the protein CATGTDYTGELFF. The full variable domain, its missing parts supplied by reference TRBV19 and TRBJ2-2, is DGGITQSPKYLFRKEGQNVTLSCEQNLNHDAMYWYRQDPGQGLRLIYYSQIVNDFQKGDIAEGYSVSREKKESFPLTVTSAQKNPTAFYLCATGTDYTGELFFGEGSRLTVL.

The chain employs TRBV27 and TRBJ1-5; 7 nucleotides line up with TRBD1. The CDR3 is made up of 15 amino acids. CDR1 is MNHEY, CDR2 SMNVEV, per germline (reference sequence). V lost 5 bases, J lost 6 bases, and 10 bases stayed unmatched. CDR3 nucleotides: TGTGCCAGCAGTCCCCGACAGGGCGGTAGTCAGCCCCAGCATTTT. It encodes CASSPRQGGSQPQHF.

The CDR3 region has the DNA TGTGCCAGCAGCTTACATTACGAGCAGTACTTC. Its translation: CASSLHYEQYF. The chain links TRBV7-6 to TRBJ2-7; no reliable D call. Trimming took off 2 bases at V and 4 bases at J, with 3 bases between the two ends. CDR1 SGHVS and CDR2 FNYEAQ come from the germline V gene. The CDR3 extends over 11 amino acids.

The J gene is TRBJ1-1, the V gene TRBV9; D gene uncertain. CDR1 and CDR2 (germline): SGDLS, YYNGEE. Trimming removed 0 bases at V and 4 bases at J, with 7 bases between. This CDR3 contains 13 residues. CDR3 coding DNA: TGTGCCAGCAGCGTAGTCCCGGGCACTGAAGCTTTCTTT. Encoded protein: CASSVVPGTEAFF. Together with reference TRBV9 and TRBJ1-1, the CDR3 gives the full variable domain: DSGVTQTPKHLITATGQRVTLRCSPRSGDLSVYWYQQSLDQGLQFLIQYYNGEERAKGNILERFSAQQFPDLHSELNLSSLELGDSALYFCASSVVPGTEAFFGQGTRLTVV.